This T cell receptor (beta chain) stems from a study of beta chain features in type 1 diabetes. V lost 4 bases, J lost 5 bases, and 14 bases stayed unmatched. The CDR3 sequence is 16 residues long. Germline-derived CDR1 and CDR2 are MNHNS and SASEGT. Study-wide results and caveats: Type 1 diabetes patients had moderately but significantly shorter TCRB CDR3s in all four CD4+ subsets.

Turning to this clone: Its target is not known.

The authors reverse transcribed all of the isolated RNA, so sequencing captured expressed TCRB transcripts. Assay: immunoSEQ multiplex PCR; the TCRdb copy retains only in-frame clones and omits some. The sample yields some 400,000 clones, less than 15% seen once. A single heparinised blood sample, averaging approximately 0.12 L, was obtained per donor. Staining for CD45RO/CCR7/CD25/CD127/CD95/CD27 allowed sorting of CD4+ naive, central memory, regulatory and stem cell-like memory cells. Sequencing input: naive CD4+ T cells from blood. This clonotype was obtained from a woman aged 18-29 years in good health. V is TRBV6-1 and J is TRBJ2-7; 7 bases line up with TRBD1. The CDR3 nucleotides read TGTGCCAGCAGTGCCTCCTTAGGACAGGCGAAGGACGAGCAGTACTTC. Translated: CASSASLGQAKDEQYF.